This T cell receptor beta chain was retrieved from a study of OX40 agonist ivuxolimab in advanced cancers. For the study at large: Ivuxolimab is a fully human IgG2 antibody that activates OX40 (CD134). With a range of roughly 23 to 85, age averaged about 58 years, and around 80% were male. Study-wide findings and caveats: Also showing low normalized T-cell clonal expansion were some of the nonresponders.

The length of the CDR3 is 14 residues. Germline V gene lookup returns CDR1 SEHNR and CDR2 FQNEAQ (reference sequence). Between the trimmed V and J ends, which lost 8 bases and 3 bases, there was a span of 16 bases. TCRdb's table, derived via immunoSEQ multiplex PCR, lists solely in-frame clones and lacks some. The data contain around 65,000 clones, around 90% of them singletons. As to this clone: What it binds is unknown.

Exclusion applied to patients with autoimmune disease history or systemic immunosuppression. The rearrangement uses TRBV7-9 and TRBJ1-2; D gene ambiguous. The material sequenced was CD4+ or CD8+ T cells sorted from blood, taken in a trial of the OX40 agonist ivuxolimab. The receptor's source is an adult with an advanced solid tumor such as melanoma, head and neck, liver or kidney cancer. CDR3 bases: TGTGCCAGCGGGAGGCAGAACCTCGACTATGGCTACACCTTC. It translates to CASGRQNLDYGYTF.